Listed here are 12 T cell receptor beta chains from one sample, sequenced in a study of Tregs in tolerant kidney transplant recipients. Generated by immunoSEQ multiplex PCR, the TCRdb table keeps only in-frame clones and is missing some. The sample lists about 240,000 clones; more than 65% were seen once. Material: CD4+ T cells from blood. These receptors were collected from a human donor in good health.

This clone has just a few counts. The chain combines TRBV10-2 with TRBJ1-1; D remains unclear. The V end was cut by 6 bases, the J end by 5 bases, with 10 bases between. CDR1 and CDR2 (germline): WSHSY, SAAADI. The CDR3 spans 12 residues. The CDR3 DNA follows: TGCGCCAGCAGCCCTCGCAGGACTGAAGCTTTCTTT. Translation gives CASSPRRTEAFF.

The CDR3, as DNA: TGTGCCAGCAGCTTGTCGGGGTCCTACAATGAGCAGTTCTTC. Its protein is CASSLSGSYNEQFF. V is TRBV5-5 and J is TRBJ2-1; the D gene is possibly TRBD2 (5 bases). Germline CDR1 is SGHKS and CDR2 is YYEKEE (reference sequence). CDR3 length equals 14 residues. The V and J ends lost 1 base and 1 base respectively, with 6 bases between them.

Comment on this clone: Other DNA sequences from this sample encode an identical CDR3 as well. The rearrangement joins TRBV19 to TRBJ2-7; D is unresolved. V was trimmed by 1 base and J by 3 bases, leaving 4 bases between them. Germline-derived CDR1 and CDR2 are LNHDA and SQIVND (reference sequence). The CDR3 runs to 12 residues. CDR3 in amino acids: CASSIGGYEQYF. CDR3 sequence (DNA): TGTGCCAGTAGTATAGGGGGCTACGAGCAGTACTTC.

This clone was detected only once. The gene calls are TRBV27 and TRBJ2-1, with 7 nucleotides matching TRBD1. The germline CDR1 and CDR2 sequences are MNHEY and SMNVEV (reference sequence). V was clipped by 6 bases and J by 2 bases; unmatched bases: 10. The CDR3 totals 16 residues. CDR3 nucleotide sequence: TGTGCCAGCAGCCTAGGGACAGCGGTTCCCTACAATGAGCAGTTCTTC. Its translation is CASSLGTAVPYNEQFF.

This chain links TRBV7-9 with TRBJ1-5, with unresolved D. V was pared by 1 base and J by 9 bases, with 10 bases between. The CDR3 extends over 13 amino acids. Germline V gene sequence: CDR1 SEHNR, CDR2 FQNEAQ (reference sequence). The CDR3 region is CASSLGFEAPQHF. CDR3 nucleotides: TGTGCCAGCAGCTTAGGGTTTGAGGCGCCCCAGCATTTT.

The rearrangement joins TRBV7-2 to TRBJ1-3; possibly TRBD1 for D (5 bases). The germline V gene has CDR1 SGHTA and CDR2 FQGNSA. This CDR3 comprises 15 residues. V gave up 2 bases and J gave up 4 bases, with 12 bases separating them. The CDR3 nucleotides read TGTGCCAGCAGCTTAATGGCAGGGATAGGAAACACCATATATTTT. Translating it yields CASSLMAGIGNTIYF.

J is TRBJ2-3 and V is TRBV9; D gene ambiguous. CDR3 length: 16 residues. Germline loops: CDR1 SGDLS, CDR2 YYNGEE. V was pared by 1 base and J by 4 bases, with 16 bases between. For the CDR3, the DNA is TGTGCCAGCAGCGTATATTCCACATTGACGTCAGATACGCAGTATTTT. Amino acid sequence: CASSVYSTLTSDTQYF.

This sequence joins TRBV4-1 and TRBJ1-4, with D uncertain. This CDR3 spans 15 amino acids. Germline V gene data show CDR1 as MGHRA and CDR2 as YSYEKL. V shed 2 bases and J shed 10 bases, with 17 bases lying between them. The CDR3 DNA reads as TGCGCCAGCAGCCAACTCGGACTTCCAACGGGAAAACTGTTTTTT. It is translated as CASSQLGLPTGKLFF.

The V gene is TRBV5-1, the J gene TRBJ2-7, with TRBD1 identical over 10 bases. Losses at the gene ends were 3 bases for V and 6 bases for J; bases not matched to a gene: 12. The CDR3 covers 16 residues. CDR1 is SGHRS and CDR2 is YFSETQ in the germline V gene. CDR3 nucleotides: TGCGCCAGCAGCTGGCTCCTCGGGACAGGGGAGGGCGAGCAGTACTTC. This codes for CASSWLLGTGEGEQYF.

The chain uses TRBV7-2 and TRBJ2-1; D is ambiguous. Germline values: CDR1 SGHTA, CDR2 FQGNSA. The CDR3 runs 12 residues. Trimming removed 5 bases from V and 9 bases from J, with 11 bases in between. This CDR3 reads CASSLRRGEQFF. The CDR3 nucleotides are TGTGCCAGCAGCCTCCGGAGAGGTGAGCAGTTCTTC.

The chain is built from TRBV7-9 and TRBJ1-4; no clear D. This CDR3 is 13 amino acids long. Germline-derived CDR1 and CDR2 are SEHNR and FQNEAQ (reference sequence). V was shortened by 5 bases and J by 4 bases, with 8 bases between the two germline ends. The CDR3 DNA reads TGTGCCAGCAGCGCAGAGATTAATGAAAAACTGTTTTTT. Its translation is CASSAEINEKLFF.

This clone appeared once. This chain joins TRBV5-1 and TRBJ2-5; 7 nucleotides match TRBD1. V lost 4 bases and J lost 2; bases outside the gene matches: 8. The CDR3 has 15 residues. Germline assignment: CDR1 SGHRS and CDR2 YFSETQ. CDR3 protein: CASSPPQGVQETQYF. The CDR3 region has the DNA TGCGCCAGCAGCCCCCCCCAGGGGGTGCAAGAGACCCAGTACTTC.